This T cell receptor (delta chain) emerged from a study of gamma-delta chains in newborns, infants, children. On this clone: The junction shows a germline mismatch at one end, possibly a read error.

TCRdb re-identified clones in the reads via CATT. Found here are approximately 12,000 delta-chain clones, about 8.8% of them singletons; the top ten hold roughly 3.8%. The CDR3 runs 21 residues. Germline CDR1 and CDR2: GEAIGNYY and EKD. This clonotype was sampled from a child who was a newborn, infant or young child, either healthy, febrile or measles-vaccinated (not recorded which). V usage is TRDV2 and J usage is TRDJ1; the match to TRDD3 covers 9 bases. The material sequenced was blood. The CDR3 here is CARDTVPVLGEMGEYTDKLIF. The DNA for the CDR3 is TGTGCCCGTGACACCGTCCCCGTACTGGGGGAAATGGGGGAGTACACCGATAAACTCATCTTT.